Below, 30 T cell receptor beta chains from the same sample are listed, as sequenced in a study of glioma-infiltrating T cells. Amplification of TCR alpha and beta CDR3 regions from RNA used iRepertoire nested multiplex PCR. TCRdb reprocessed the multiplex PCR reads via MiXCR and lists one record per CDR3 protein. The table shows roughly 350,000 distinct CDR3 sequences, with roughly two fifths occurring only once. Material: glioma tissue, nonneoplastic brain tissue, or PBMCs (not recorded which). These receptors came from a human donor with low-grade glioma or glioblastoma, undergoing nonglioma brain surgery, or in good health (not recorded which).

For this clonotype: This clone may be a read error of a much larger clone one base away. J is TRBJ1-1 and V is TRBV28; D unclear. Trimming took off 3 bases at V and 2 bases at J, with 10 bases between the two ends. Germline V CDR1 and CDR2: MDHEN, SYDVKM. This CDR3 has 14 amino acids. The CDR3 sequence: CASSLVESNTEAFF. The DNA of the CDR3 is TGTGCCAGCAGTTTGGTCGAGTCTAACACTGAAGCTTTCTTT.

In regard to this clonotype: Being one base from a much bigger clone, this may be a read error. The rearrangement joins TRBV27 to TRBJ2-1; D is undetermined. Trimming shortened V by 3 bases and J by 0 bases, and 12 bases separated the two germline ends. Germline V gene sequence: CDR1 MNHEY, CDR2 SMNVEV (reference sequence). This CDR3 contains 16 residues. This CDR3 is CASSFLAFNSYNEQFF. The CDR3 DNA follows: TGTGCCAGCAGTTTTCTGGCTTTTAACTCCTACAATGAGCAGTTCTTC.

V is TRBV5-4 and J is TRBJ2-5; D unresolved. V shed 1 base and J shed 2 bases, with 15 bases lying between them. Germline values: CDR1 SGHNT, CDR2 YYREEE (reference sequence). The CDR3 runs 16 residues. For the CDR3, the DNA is TGTGCCAGCAGCTTGTCAATCCTAGGCTTTCAAGAGACCCAGTACTTC. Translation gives CASSLSILGFQETQYF.

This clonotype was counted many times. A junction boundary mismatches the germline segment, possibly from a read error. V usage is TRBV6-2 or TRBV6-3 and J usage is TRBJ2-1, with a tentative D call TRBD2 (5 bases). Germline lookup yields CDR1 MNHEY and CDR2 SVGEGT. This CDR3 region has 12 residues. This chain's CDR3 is CASSYSKRGTTF. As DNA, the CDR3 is TGTGCCAGCAGTTACTCGAAACGGGGAACCACCTTC.

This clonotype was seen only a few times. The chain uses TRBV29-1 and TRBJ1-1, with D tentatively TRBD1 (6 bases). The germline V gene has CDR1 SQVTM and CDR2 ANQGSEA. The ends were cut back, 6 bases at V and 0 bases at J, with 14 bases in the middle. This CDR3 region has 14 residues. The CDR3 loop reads CSVRGGSMNTEAFF. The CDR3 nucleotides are TGCAGCGTAAGGGGGGGCAGTATGAACACTGAAGCTTTCTTT.

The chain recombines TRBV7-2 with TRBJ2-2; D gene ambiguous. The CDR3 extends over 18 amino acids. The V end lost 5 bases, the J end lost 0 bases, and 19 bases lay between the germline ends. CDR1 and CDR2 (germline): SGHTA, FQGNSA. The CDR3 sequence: CASSAISGPESNTGELFF. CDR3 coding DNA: TGTGCCAGCAGCGCAATATCCGGGCCGGAATCGAACACCGGGGAGCTGTTTTTT.

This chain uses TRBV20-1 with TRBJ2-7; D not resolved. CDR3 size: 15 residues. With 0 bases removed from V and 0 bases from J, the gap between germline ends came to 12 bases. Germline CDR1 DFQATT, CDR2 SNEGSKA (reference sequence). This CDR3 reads CSARDRVGFSYEQYF. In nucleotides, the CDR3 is TGCAGTGCTAGAGATCGGGTGGGCTTCTCCTACGAGCAGTACTTC.

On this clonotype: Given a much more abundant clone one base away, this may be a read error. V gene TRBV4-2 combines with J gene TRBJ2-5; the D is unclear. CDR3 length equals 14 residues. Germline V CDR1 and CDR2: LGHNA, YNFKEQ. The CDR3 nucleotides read TGTGCCAGCAACCAAAACGCCACCCAAGAGACCCAGTACTTC. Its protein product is CASNQNATQETQYF.

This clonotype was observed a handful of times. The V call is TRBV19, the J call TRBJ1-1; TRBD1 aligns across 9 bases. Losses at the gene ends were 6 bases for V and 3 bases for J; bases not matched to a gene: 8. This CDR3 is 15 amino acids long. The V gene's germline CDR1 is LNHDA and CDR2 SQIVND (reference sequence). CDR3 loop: CASRTRTGADTEAFF. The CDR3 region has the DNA TGTGCCAGTAGAACTCGGACAGGGGCGGACACTGAAGCTTTCTTT.

CDR3 sequence (DNA): TGTGCCAGTATCGTGACAGGGCTAGGCGAGCAGTACTTC. It codes for CASIVTGLGEQYF. The chain couples TRBV6-1 to TRBJ2-7; 7 bases match TRBD1. After removal of 9 bases from V and 6 bases from J, the junction contained 11 bases not matched to a gene. This CDR3 is 13 amino acids long. Germline-derived CDR1 and CDR2 are MNHNS and SASEGT.

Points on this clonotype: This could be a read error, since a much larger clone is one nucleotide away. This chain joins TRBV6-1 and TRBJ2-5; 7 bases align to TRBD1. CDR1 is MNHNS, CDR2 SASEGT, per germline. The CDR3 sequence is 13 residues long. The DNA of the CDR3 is TGTGCCAGCAGTGCGGGACAGTTAAGGACCCAGAACTTC. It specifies CASSAGQLRTQNF.

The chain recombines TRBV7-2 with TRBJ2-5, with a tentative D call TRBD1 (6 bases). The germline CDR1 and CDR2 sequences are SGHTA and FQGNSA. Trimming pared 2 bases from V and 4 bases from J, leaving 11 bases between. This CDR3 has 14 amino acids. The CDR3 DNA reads TGTGCCAGCAGCTTATCGGGACACCCAGAGACCCAGTACTTC. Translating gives CASSLSGHPETQYF.

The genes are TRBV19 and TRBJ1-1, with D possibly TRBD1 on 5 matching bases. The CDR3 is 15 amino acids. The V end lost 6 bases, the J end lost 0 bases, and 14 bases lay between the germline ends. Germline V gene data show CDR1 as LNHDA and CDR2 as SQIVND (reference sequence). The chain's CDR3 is CASSPGPTVNTEAFF. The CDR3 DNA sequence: TGTGCCAGTAGCCCGGGGCCTACGGTGAACACTGAAGCTTTCTTT.

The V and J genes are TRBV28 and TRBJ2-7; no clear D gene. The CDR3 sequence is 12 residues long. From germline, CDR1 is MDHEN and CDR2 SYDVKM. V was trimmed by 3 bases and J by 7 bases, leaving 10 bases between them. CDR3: CASSLAGQEQYF. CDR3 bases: TGTGCCAGCAGTTTGGCCGGGCAGGAGCAGTACTTC. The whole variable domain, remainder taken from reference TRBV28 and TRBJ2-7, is DVKVTQSSRYLVKRTGEKVFLECVQDMDHENMFWYRQDPGLGLRLIYFSYDVKMKEKGDIPEGYSVSREKKERFSLILESASTNQTSMYLCASSLAGQEQYFGPGTRLTVT.

The CDR3 loop reads CASRRLARGTDTQYF. CDR3 nucleotide sequence: TGTGCCAGCAGGAGACTAGCGAGGGGCACAGATACGCAGTATTTT. This rearrangement joins TRBV2 to TRBJ2-3, with 8 bases that match TRBD2. This CDR3 contains 15 residues. V lost 6 bases and J lost 1; bases outside the gene matches: 6. CDR1 and CDR2 from the germline V gene are SNHLY and FYNNEI.

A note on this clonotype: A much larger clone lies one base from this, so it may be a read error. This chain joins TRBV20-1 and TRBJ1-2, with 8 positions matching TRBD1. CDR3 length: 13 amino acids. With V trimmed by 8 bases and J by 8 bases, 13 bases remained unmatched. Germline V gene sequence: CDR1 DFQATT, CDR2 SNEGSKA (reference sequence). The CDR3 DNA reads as TGCAGTTCCAACCTAAGGTGGACAGGGGGCTACACCTTC. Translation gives CSSNLRWTGGYTF.

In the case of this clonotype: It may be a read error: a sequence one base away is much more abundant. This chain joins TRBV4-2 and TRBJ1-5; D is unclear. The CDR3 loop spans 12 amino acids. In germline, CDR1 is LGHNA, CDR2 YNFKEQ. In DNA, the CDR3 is TGTGCCTGCAGCCAATACAGTCAGCCCCAGCATTTT. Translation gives CACSQYSQPQHF.

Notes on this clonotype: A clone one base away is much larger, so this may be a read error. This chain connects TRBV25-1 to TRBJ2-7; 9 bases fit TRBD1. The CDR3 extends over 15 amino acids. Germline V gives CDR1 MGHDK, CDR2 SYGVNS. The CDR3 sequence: CARSEPGQGSHEQYF. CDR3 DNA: TGTGCCAGAAGTGAACCGGGACAGGGCAGCCACGAGCAGTACTTC.

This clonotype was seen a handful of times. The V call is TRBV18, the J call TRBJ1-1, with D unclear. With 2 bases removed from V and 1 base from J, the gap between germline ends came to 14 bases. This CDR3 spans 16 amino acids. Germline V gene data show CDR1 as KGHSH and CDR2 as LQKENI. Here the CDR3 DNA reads TGTGCCAGCTCACCAACGTTTGGGGATTCGAACACTGAAGCTTTCTTT. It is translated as CASSPTFGDSNTEAFF.

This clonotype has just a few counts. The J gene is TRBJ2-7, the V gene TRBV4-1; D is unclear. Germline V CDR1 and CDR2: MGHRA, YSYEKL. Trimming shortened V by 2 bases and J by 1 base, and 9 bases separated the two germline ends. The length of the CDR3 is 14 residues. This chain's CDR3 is CASSQRTDSYEQYF. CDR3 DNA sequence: TGCGCCAGCAGCCAACGGACGGATTCCTACGAGCAGTACTTC.

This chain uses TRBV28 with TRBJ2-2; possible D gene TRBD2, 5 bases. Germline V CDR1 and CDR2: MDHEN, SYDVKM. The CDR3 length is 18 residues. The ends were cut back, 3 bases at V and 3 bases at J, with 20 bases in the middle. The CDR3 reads CASSFPTASSADTGELFF. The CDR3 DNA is TGTGCCAGCAGTTTTCCAACTGCTAGTAGCGCAGACACCGGGGAGCTGTTTTTT.

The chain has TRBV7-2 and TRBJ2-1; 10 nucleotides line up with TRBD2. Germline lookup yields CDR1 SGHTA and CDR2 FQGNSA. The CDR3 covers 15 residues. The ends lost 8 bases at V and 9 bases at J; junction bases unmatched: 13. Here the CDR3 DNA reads TGTGCCAGCCACCCCACTAGCGGGAATATCGGTGAGCAGTTCTTC. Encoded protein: CASHPTSGNIGEQFF.

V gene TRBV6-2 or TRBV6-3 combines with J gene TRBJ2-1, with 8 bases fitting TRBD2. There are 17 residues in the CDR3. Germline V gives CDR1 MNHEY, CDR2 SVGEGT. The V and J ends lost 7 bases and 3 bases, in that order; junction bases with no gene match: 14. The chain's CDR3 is CASTNHLGRANYNEQFF. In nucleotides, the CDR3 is TGTGCCAGCACCAACCACCTCGGGAGGGCCAACTACAATGAGCAGTTCTTC.

CDR3 in DNA: TGCGCCAGCAGCCAAGATCACGGCTCTGGAAACACCATATATTTT. Translation: CASSQDHGSGNTIYF. The rearrangement uses TRBV4-1 and TRBJ1-3; D unresolved. The germline V gene encodes CDR1 MGHRA and CDR2 YSYEKL. The CDR3 runs 15 residues. V gave up 0 bases and J gave up 0 bases, with 6 bases separating them.

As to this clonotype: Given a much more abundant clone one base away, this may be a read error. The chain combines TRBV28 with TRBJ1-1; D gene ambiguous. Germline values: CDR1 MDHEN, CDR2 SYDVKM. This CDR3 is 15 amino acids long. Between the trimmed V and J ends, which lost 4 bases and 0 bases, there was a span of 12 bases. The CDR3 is CASSYTETLNTEAFF. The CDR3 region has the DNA TGTGCCAGCAGTTACACAGAGACCCTGAACACTGAAGCTTTCTTT.

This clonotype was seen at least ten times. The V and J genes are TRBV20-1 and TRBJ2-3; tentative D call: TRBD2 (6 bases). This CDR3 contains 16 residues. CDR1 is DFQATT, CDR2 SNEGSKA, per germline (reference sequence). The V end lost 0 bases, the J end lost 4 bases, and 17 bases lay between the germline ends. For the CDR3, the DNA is TGCAGTGCTAGAGATCATACGCGGGAACCCTCAGATACGCAGTATTTT. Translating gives CSARDHTREPSDTQYF.

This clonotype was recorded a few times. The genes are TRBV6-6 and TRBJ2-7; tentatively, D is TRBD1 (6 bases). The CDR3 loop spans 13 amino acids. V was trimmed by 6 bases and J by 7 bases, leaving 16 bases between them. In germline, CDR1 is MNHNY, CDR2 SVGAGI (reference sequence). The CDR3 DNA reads TGTGCCAGCAGCCAGGGGCCCAAGGTAGAGCAGTACTTC. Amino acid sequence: CASSQGPKVEQYF.

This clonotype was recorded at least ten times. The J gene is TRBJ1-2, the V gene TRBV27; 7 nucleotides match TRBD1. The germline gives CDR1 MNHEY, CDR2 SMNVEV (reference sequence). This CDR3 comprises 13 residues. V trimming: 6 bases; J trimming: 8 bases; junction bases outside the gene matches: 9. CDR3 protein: CASSPNRGRGYTF. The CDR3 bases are TGTGCCAGCAGCCCAAACAGGGGTCGGGGCTACACCTTC.

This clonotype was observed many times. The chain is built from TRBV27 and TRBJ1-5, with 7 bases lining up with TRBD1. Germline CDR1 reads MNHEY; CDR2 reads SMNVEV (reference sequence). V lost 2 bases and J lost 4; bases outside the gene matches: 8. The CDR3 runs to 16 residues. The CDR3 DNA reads TGTGCCAGCAGTTTAATTGGCGACAGGGCTAATCAGCCCCAGCATTTT. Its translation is CASSLIGDRANQPQHF.

CDR3 amino acids: CASSLGGRPNTEAFF. CDR3 in DNA: TGTGCCAGCAGCTTAGGGGGCAGGCCGAACACTGAAGCTTTCTTT. This sequence joins TRBV11-2 and TRBJ1-1; D may be TRBD1 (5 bases). The CDR3 covers 15 residues. The V and J ends lost 1 base and 1 base respectively, with 10 bases between them. Germline CDR1 is SGHAT and CDR2 is FQNNGV.